These 24 T cell receptor beta chains were sequenced from one sample in a study of control samples from healthy donors and cancer patients. Clones were sequenced by immunoSEQ multiplex PCR, and TCRdb holds only the in-frame ones, with some missing. The repertoire holds 100,000 or so clones, with roughly 90% as singletons. The sequenced sample consisted of blood. The receptor set was obtained from a young man in good health.

V and J are TRBV24-1 and TRBJ2-5; 7 bases fit TRBD1. Looked up from germline, CDR1 is KGHDR and CDR2 is SFDVKD. With V trimmed by 9 bases and J by 5 bases, 8 bases remained unmatched. This CDR3 is built from 13 residues. The DNA of the CDR3 is TGTGCCACCCAAGACAGGGAATGGGAGACCCAGTACTTC. Translation: CATQDREWETQYF.

This clone came up once. The J gene is TRBJ2-5, the V gene TRBV3-1 (or the pseudogene TRBV3-2), with TRBD1 matching over 9 bases. Germline CDR1 reads LGHDT; CDR2 reads YNNKEL (reference sequence). With V trimmed by 5 bases and J by 5 bases, 6 bases remained unmatched. The CDR3 extends over 14 amino acids. CDR3 sequence: CASSSGGTGETQYF. As DNA, the CDR3 is TGTGCCAGCAGCTCAGGGGGGACAGGGGAGACCCAGTACTTC.

V usage is TRBV29-1 and J usage is TRBJ1-4; tentatively, D is TRBD1 (6 bases). Germline V lookup: CDR1 SQVTM, CDR2 ANQGSEA. V lost 4 bases and J lost 7, with 16 bases in between. The CDR3 totals 14 residues. The CDR3 DNA reads TGCAGCGTTGTTTCCGGGGGCGCCGGTGAAAAACTGTTTTTT. As protein: CSVVSGGAGEKLFF.

The chain carries TRBV28 and TRBJ2-7; D possibly matches TRBD1 or TRBD2 (5 bases each). Germline V lookup: CDR1 MDHEN, CDR2 SYDVKM. Trimming shortened V by 5 bases and J by 6 bases, and 17 bases separated the two germline ends. The CDR3 is 14 amino acids. In DNA form, the CDR3 reads TGTGCCAGCAGTCCTCCCGGGGCCCTCCGCGAGCAGTACTTC. It translates to CASSPPGALREQYF.

The chain links TRBV7-9 to TRBJ2-2; tentative D call: TRBD1 (5 bases). The V gene's germline CDR1 is SEHNR and CDR2 FQNEAQ (reference sequence). The V gene lost 4 bases and the J gene lost 0 bases, with 9 bases spanning the gap. There are 15 residues in the CDR3. The chain's CDR3 is CASSSGQANTGELFF. CDR3 DNA: TGTGCCAGCAGCTCTGGACAAGCGAACACCGGGGAGCTGTTTTTT.

Details on this clone: Other DNA sequences in the sample encode the same CDR3. The chain recombines TRBV15 with TRBJ1-5, with D possibly being TRBD1 (5 bases). There are 14 residues in the CDR3. The V and J ends lost 5 bases and 4 bases respectively, with 12 bases between them. Looked up from germline, CDR1 is LNHNV and CDR2 is YYDKDF (reference sequence). CDR3 in amino acids: CATSRGGRNQPQHF. DNA of the CDR3: TGTGCCACCAGCCGGGGGGGGAGGAATCAGCCCCAGCATTTT.

This chain uses TRBV12-5 with TRBJ2-5; D tentatively fits TRBD1 or TRBD2 (5 bases each). This CDR3 spans 14 amino acids. The germline V and J ends were trimmed by 5 bases and 4 bases, with 14 bases remaining between them. Per the germline V gene, CDR1 is LGHNT and CDR2 is FRNRAP. The chain's CDR3 is CASGPGSGRETQYF. In nucleotides, the CDR3 is TGTGCTAGTGGTCCCGGGTCGGGGCGAGAGACCCAGTACTTC.

This chain uses TRBV25-1 with TRBJ1-6; 10 bases match TRBD1. V lost 4 bases to trimming and J lost 7 bases; unmatched junction nucleotides: 4. Germline loops: CDR1 MGHDK, CDR2 SYGVNS. The CDR3 is 15 residues long. CDR3 amino acids: CASSGQGAANSPLHF. CDR3 DNA sequence: TGTGCCAGCAGTGGACAGGGGGCTGCGAATTCACCCCTCCACTTT.

In its sample, this clone was seen once. The chain uses TRBV5-1 and TRBJ1-6, with D possibly matching TRBD1 (5 bases). Germline V lookup: CDR1 SGHRS, CDR2 YFSETQ. Trimming cost V 4 bases and J 4 bases, with 12 bases left between them. The CDR3 loop spans 15 amino acids. The CDR3 DNA reads as TGCGCCAGCAGCCCCCAGAGGGGTTATAATTCACCCCTCCACTTT. Its protein product is CASSPQRGYNSPLHF. Together with reference TRBV5-1 and TRBJ1-6, the CDR3 gives the full variable domain: KAGVTQTPRYLIKTRGQQVTLSCSPISGHRSVSWYQQTPGQGLQFLFEYFSETQRNKGNFPGRFSGRQFSNSRSEMNVSTLELGDSALYLCASSPQRGYNSPLHFGNGTRLTVT.

Only one count was recorded for this clone. The genes are TRBV6-4 and TRBJ1-1, with 12 bases matching TRBD1. CDR1 and CDR2 from the germline V gene are MRHNA and SNTAGT. V lost 5 bases, J lost 10 bases, and 8 bases stayed unmatched. This CDR3 is 14 amino acids long. In nucleotides, the CDR3 is TGTGCCAGCAGTCTGGGACAGGGGGCACAGGTAGCTTTCTTT. Protein: CASSLGQGAQVAFF.

This chain connects TRBV7-9 to TRBJ2-1, with D hard to call. The V gene lost 1 base and the J gene lost 8 bases, with 15 bases spanning the gap. The CDR3 runs 15 residues. Germline CDR1 is SEHNR and CDR2 is FQNEAQ (reference sequence). This CDR3 reads CASSLGGQKWDEQFF. The CDR3 region has the DNA TGTGCCAGCAGCTTAGGGGGTCAGAAATGGGATGAGCAGTTCTTC.

The rearrangement joins TRBV2 to TRBJ2-1, with 11 bases matching TRBD1. Losses at the gene ends were 6 bases for V and 3 bases for J; bases not matched to a gene: 13. CDR3 length: 18 residues. CDR1 SNHLY and CDR2 FYNNEI come from the germline V gene. CDR3: CASSGQGASKSLYNEQFF. The CDR3 nucleotides read TGTGCCAGCAGCGGACAGGGGGCTAGTAAAAGCCTCTACAATGAGCAGTTCTTC. The whole variable domain, remainder taken from reference TRBV2 and TRBJ2-1, is EPEVTQTPSHQVTQMGQEVILRCVPISNHLYFYWYRQILGQKVEFLVSFYNNEISEKSEIFDDQFSVERPDGSNFTLKIRSTKLEDSAMYFCASSGQGASKSLYNEQFFGPGTRLTVL.

The genes are TRBV7-3 and TRBJ2-1, with D tentatively TRBD2 (6 bases). The germline V gene has CDR1 SGHTA and CDR2 FQGTGA. This CDR3 region has 13 residues. Trimming took 3 bases from V and 11 from J, leaving 14 bases between them. The CDR3 region is CASSLTRIDKQFF. CDR3 in DNA: TGTGCCAGCAGCTTGACTAGGATCGACAAGCAGTTCTTC.

The chain combines TRBV7-9 with TRBJ2-1, with 10 bases aligning to TRBD2. CDR1 is SEHNR and CDR2 is FQNEAQ in the germline V gene (reference sequence). The V and J ends lost 0 bases and 4 bases, in that order; junction bases with no gene match: 9. CDR3 length: 18 amino acids. DNA of the CDR3: TGTGCCAGCAGCTTAGCCTCTAGCGGGGGAAACGTATACAATGAGCAGTTCTTC. Residues: CASSLASSGGNVYNEQFF.

This clone came up a few times. The chain uses TRBV4-2 and TRBJ2-7, with TRBD2 identical over 7 bases. The trim removed 4 bases at V and 0 bases at J, leaving 6 bases unmatched. The CDR3 has 15 residues. Per germline, CDR1 LGHNA and CDR2 YNFKEQ. The CDR3 here is CASSRGSEASYEQYF. For the CDR3, the DNA is TGTGCCAGCAGCCGCGGGAGCGAGGCCTCCTACGAGCAGTACTTC.

V usage is TRBV27 and J usage is TRBJ2-5, with D possibly TRBD2 on 6 matching bases. Trimming took off 6 bases at V and 0 bases at J, with 17 bases between the two ends. Germline assignment: CDR1 MNHEY and CDR2 SMNVEV (reference sequence). The CDR3 consists of 16 residues. CDR3 bases: TGTGCCAGCAGCCTCCGTAGCGGAATTTACCAAGAGACCCAGTACTTC. It yields the protein CASSLRSGIYQETQYF.

The V and J genes are TRBV29-1 and TRBJ2-2; D unresolved. The germline CDR1 and CDR2 sequences are SQVTM and ANQGSEA. V lost 7 bases, J lost 0 bases, and 9 bases lay in between. The CDR3 is 13 amino acids. CDR3 amino acids: CSGRKSNTGELFF. CDR3 coding DNA: TGCAGCGGAAGGAAGTCGAACACCGGGGAGCTGTTTTTT.

V usage is TRBV24-1 and J usage is TRBJ1-2, with 8 bases aligning to TRBD1. Trimming took 7 bases from V and 2 from J; bases not matched to a gene: 8. The CDR3 has 15 amino acids. CDR1 and CDR2 from the germline V gene are KGHDR and SFDVKD. The CDR3 sequence: CATSHLRGRNYGYTF. The CDR3 coding sequence is TGTGCCACCAGCCACCTCAGGGGGCGGAACTATGGCTACACCTTC.

The gene calls are TRBV7-9 and TRBJ1-1; D is unresolved. Trimming removed 5 bases at V and 7 bases at J, with 8 bases between. This CDR3 region has 11 residues. Germline CDR1 SEHNR, CDR2 FQNEAQ (reference sequence). CDR3 sequence: CASSLDFEAFF. The CDR3 coding sequence is TGTGCCAGCAGCCTTGACTTTGAAGCTTTCTTT.

As concerns this clone: Mismatch with germline at one junction end may stem from a read error. The chain has TRBV2 and TRBJ2-1; 9 bases fit TRBD2. This CDR3 has 15 amino acids. Per germline, CDR1 SNHLY and CDR2 FYNNEI. The CDR3: CASRPTSGLFNEQLF. The CDR3 DNA is TGTGCCAGCAGGCCGACTAGCGGACTATTCAATGAGCAGCTCTTC.

This chain's CDR3 is CASSPTSIEQFF. The CDR3 DNA sequence: TGTGCCAGCTCACCAACGAGTATTGAGCAGTTCTTC. The V call is TRBV18, the J call TRBJ2-1; D ambiguous. This CDR3 has 12 residues. From germline, CDR1 is KGHSH and CDR2 LQKENI. The V gene lost 2 bases and the J gene lost 9 bases, with 8 bases spanning the gap.

The chain couples TRBV4-3 to TRBJ2-1; D might be TRBD2 (5 bases). This CDR3 spans 18 amino acids. CDR1 is LGHNA and CDR2 is YSLEER in the germline V gene. Trimming left V 0 bases short and J 0 bases short, with 15 bases between. The CDR3 DNA reads as TGCGCCAGCAGCCAAGAGTTCCTCCGGGGTAGCTCCTACAATGAGCAGTTCTTC. This gives the protein CASSQEFLRGSSYNEQFF.

Notes on this clone: This may be a read error: a much more frequent sequence differs by one nucleotide. The CDR3, as DNA: TGTGCCAGCAGCTCGTACACAGATACGCAGTATTTT. Its translation is CASSSYTDTQYF. The chain couples TRBV5-6 to TRBJ2-3, with D unclear. V dropped 3 bases and J dropped 2 bases, with 4 bases sitting between them. Germline V gives CDR1 SGHDT, CDR2 YYEEEE. This CDR3 is built from 12 residues.

The gene calls are TRBV19 and TRBJ2-4, with D possibly being TRBD1 or TRBD2 (7 bases each). Germline CDR1 reads LNHDA; CDR2 reads SQIVND (reference sequence). The V gene lost 9 bases and the J gene lost 4 bases, with 19 bases spanning the gap. The CDR3 has 15 residues. The CDR3 loop is CASQDGGTVKNIQYF. Written as DNA, the CDR3 is TGTGCCAGCCAAGACGGGGGGACAGTTAAAAACATTCAGTACTTC.